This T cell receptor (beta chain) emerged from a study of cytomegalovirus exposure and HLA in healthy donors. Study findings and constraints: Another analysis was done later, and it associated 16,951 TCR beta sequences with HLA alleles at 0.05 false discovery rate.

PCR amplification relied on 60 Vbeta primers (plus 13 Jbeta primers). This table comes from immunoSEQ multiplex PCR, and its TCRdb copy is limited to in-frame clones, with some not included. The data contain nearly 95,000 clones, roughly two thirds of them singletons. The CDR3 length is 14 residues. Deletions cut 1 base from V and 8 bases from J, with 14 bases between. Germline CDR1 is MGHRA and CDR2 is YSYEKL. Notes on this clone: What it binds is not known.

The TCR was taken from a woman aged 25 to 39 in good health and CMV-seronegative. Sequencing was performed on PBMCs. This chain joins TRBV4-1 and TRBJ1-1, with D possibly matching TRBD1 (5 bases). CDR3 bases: TGCGCCAGCAGCCAAGTAGGGGTGGGAAAGGAAGCTTTCTTT. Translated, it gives CASSQVGVGKEAFF.